These 2 T cell receptor beta chains were sequenced from one sample in a study of blood T cell repertoires in COVID-19. Using immunoSEQ multiplex PCR, the repertoire was profiled, and TCRdb retains in-frame clones only, with some absent. The data show fewer than 400,000 clones, roughly 88% seen once. The sequencing input was PBMCs or T cells enriched from blood (not recorded which). These receptors all come from a man aged 25 to 40 who had recovered from COVID-19.

This chain uses TRBV30 with TRBJ1-5; D gene ambiguous. V shed 0 bases and J shed 1 base, with 10 bases lying between them. Germline V gene data show CDR1 as GTSNPN and CDR2 as SVGIG (reference sequence). CDR3 length: 15 residues. The chain's CDR3 is CAWSVPGYSNQPQHF. The CDR3 region has the DNA TGTGCCTGGAGTGTACCGGGGTACAGCAATCAGCCCCAGCATTTT.

The rearrangement joins TRBV18 to TRBJ2-7; 11 positions agree with TRBD1. This CDR3 has 16 amino acids. Trimming cost V 3 bases and J 0 bases; bases outside gene matches: 4. Germline V gene data show CDR1 as KGHSH and CDR2 as LQKENI. The CDR3 coding sequence is TGTGCCAGCTCACCCGCCGGGACAGGGGGCTCCTACGAGCAGTACTTC. Protein sequence: CASSPAGTGGSYEQYF. Drawing the rest from reference TRBV18 and TRBJ2-7, the complete variable domain is NAGVMQNPRHLVRRRGQEARLRCSPMKGHSHVYWYRQLPEEGLKFMVYLQKENIIDESGMPKERFSAEFPKEGPSILRIQQVVRGDSAAYFCASSPAGTGGSYEQYFGPGTRLTVT.